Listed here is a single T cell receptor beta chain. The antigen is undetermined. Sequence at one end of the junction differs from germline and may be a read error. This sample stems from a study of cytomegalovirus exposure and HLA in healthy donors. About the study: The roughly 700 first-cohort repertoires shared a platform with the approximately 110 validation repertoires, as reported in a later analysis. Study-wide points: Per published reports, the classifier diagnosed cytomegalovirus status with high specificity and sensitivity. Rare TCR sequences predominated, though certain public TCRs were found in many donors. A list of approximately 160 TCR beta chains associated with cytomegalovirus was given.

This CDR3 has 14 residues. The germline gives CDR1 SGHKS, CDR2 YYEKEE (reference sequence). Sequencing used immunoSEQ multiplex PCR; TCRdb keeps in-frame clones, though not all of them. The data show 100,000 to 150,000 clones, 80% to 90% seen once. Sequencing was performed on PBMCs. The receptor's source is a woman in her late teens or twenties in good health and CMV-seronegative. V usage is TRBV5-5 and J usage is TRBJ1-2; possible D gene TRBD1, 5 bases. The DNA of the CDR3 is TGTGCCAGCAGTTTGGGGGTCGGAGGTGAGGGCTACACCTTC. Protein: CASSLGVGGEGYTF.